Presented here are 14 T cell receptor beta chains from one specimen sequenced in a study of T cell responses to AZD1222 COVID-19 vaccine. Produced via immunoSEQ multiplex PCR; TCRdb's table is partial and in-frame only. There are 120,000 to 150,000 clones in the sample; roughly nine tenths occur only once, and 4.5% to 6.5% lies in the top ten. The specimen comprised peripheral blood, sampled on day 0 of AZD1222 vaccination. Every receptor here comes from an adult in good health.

In DNA, the CDR3 is TGTGCCAGCAGCCAAAGCCACGGTCTCGCTTACAATGAGCAGTTCTTC. This encodes CASSQSHGLAYNEQFF. V is TRBV4-2 and J is TRBJ2-1; no definite D call. V lost 2 bases and J lost 4, with 15 bases in between. The germline gives CDR1 LGHNA, CDR2 YNFKEQ. The CDR3 covers 16 residues.

The CDR3: CASSQGGAYEQYF. The CDR3 DNA reads as TGTGCCAGCAGTCAGGGGGGGGCCTACGAGCAGTACTTC. This chain joins TRBV28 and TRBJ2-7, with D possibly being TRBD1 or TRBD2 (7 bases each). The germline V gene encodes CDR1 MDHEN and CDR2 SYDVKM. This CDR3 is built from 13 residues. Trimming removed 5 bases at V and 2 bases at J, with 10 bases between. The whole variable domain, filled in from reference TRBV28 and TRBJ2-7, reads DVKVTQSSRYLVKRTGEKVFLECVQDMDHENMFWYRQDPGLGLRLIYFSYDVKMKEKGDIPEGYSVSREKKERFSLILESASTNQTSMYLCASSQGGAYEQYFGPGTRLTVT.

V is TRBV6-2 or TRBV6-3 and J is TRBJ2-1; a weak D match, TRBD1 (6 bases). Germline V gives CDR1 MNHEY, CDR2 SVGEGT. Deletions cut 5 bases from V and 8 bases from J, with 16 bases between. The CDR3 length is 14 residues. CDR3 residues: CASSRPGGGDEQFF. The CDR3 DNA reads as TGTGCCAGCAGTCGGCCAGGTGGGGGCGATGAGCAGTTCTTC.

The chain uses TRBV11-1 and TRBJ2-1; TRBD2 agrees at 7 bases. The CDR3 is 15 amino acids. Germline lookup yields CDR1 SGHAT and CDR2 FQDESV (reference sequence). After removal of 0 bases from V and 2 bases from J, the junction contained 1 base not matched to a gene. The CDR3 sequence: CASSLALAAYNEQFF. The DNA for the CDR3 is TGTGCCAGCAGCTTAGCGCTAGCGGCCTACAATGAGCAGTTCTTC.

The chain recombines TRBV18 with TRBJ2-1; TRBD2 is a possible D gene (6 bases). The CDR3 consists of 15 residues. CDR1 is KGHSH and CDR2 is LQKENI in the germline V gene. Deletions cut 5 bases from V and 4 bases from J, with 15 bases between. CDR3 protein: CASSAFGGPYNEQFF. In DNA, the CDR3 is TGTGCCAGCTCAGCTTTCGGAGGGCCTTACAATGAGCAGTTCTTC. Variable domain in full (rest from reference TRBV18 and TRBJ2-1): NAGVMQNPRHLVRRRGQEARLRCSPMKGHSHVYWYRQLPEEGLKFMVYLQKENIIDESGMPKERFSAEFPKEGPSILRIQQVVRGDSAAYFCASSAFGGPYNEQFFGPGTRLTVL.

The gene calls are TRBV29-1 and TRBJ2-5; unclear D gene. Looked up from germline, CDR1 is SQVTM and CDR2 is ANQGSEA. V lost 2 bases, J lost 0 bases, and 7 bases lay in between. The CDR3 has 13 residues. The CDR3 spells CSVERSYQETQYF. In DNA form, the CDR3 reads TGCAGCGTTGAAAGGTCTTACCAAGAGACCCAGTACTTC. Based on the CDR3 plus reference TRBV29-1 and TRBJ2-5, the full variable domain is SAVISQKPSRDICQRGTSLTIQCQVDSQVTMMFWYRQQPGQSLTLIATANQGSEATYESGFVIDKFPISRPNLTFSTLTVSNMSPEDSSIYLCSVERSYQETQYFGPGTRLLVL.

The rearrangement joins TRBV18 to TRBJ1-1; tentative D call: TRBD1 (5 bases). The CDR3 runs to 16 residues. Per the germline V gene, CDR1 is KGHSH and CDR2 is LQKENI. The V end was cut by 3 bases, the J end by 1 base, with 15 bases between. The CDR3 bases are TGTGCCAGCTCACCCGGGGCCCCGAATTCGAACACTGAAGCTTTCTTT. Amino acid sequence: CASSPGAPNSNTEAFF. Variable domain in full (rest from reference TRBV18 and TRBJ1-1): NAGVMQNPRHLVRRRGQEARLRCSPMKGHSHVYWYRQLPEEGLKFMVYLQKENIIDESGMPKERFSAEFPKEGPSILRIQQVVRGDSAAYFCASSPGAPNSNTEAFFGQGTRLTVV.

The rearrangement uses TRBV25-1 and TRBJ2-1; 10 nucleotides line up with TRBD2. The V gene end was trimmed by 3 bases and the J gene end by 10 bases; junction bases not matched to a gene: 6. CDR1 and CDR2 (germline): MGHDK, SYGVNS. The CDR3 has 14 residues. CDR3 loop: CASSEASGSREQFF. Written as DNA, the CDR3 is TGTGCCAGCAGTGAGGCTAGCGGGAGCAGGGAGCAGTTCTTC.

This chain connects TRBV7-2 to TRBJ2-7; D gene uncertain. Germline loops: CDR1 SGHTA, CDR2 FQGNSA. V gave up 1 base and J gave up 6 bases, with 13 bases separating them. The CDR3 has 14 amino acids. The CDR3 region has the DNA TGTGCCAGCAGCTTAGGCCCCAGATCACCCGAGCAGTACTTC. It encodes CASSLGPRSPEQYF.

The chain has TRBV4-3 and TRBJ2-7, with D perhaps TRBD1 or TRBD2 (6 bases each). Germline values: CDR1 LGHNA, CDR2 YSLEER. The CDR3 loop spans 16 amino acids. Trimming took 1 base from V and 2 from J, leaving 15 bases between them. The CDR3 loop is CASSQATGGSPYEQYF. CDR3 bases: TGCGCCAGCAGCCAAGCTACCGGGGGCAGTCCCTACGAGCAGTACTTC.

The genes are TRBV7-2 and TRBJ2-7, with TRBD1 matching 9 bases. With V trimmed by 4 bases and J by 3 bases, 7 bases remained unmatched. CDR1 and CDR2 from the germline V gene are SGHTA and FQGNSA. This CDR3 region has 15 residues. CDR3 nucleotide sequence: TGTGCCAGCAGCTCCGGGACAGGGAAGGGCTACGAGCAGTACTTC. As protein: CASSSGTGKGYEQYF.

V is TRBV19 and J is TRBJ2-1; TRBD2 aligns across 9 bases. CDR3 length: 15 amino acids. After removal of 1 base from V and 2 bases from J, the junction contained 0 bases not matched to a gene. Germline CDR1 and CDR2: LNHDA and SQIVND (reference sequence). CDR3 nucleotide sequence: TGTGCCAGTAGTATAGGGACTAGCGCCTACAATGAGCAGTTCTTC. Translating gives CASSIGTSAYNEQFF.

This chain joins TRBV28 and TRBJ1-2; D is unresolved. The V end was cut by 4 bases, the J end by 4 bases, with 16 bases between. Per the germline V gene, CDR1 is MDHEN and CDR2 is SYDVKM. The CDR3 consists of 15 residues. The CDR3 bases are TGTGCCAGCAGTTCAACGGACGGAGTCTTCTATGGCTACACCTTC. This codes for CASSSTDGVFYGYTF.

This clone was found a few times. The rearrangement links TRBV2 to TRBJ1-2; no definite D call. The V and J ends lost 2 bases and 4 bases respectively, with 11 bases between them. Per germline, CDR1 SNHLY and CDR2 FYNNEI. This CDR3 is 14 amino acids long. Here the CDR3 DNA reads TGTGCCAGCAGTGAATTCTCAGGATTCTATGGCTACACCTTC. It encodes CASSEFSGFYGYTF.